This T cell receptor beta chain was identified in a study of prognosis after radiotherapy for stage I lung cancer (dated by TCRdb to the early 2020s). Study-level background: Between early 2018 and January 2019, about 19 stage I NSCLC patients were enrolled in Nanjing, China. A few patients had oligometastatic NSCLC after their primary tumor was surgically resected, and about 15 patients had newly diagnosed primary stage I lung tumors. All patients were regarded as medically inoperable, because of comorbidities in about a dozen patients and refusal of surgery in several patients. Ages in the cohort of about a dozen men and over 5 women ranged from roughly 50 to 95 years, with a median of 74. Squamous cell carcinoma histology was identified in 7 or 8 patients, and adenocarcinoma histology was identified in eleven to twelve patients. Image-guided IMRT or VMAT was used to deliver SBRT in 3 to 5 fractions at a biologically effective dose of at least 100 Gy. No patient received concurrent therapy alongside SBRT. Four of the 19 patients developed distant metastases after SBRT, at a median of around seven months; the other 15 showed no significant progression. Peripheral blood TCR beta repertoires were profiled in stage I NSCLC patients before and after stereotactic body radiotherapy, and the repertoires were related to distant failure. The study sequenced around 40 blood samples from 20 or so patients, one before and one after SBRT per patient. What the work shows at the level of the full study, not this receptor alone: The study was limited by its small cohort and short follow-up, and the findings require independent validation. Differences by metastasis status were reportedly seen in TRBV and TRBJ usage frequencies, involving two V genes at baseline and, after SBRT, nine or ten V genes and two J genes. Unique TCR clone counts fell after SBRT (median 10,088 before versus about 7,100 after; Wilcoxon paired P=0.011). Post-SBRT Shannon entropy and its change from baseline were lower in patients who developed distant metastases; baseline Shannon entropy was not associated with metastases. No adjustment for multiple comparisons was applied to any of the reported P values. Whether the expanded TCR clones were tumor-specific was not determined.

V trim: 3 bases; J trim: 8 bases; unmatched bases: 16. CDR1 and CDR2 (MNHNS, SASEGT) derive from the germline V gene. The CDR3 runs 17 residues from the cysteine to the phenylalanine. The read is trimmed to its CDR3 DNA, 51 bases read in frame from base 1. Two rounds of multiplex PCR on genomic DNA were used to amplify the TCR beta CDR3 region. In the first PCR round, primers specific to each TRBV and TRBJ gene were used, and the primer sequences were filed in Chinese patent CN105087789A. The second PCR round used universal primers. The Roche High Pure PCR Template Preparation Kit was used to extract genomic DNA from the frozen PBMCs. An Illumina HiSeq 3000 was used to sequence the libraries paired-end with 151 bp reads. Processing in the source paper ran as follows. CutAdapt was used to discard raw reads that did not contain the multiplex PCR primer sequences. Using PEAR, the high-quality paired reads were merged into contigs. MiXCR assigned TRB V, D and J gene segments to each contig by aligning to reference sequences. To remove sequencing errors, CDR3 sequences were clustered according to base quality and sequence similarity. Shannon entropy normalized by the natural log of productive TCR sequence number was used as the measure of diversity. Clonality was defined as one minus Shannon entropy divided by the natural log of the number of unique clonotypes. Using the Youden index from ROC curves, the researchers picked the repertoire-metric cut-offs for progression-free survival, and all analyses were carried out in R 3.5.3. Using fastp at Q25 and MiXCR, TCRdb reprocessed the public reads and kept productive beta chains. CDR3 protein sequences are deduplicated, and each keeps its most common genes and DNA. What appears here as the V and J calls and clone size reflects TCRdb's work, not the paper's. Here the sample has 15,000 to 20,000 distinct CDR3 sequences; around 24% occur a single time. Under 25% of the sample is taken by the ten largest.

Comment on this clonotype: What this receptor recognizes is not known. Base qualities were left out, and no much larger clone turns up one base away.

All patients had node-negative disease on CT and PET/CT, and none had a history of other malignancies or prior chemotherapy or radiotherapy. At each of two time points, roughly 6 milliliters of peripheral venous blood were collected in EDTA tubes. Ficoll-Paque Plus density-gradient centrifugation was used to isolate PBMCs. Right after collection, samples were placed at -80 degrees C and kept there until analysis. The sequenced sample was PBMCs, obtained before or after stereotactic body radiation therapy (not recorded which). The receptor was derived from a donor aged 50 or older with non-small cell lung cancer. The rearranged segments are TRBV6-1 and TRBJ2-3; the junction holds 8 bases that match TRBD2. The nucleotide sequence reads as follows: TGTGCCAGCAGTGACGGGGGTCTAGCGGGTAGCCACCTTACGCAGTATTTT. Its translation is CASSDGGLAGSHLTQYF.